This T cell receptor (beta chain) was observed in a study of low-dose radiotherapy and immunotherapy resistance in tumors. Study at large: The drug cyclophosphamide was given into a vein at 200 mg/m2 every two weeks, one day before radiation and immunotherapy. Patients took 300 mg oral aspirin daily for four cycles from cycle 1 day 1.

This clonotype was counted many times. Germline V gene sequence: CDR1 MNHNS, CDR2 SASEGT. CDR3 length: 15 residues. Losses at the gene ends were 2 bases for V and 13 bases for J; bases not matched to a gene: 9. TRAV and TRBV primers primed cDNA for both TCRalpha and TCRbeta. TCRs underwent 20 PCR cycles of amplification with a constant-region primer and V-primer adapter. In vitro transcription amplified isolated mRNA. MiXCR, run by TCRdb on the reads, gives a single entry per CDR3 protein. The table lists around 76,000 distinct CDR3 sequences, around 29% of them singletons. The time point here: before trial treatment. Nivolumab, ipilimumab, aspirin, low-dose cyclophosphamide and low-dose radiotherapy were given to donors.

This chain links TRBV6-1 with TRBJ2-1, with 12 bases lining up with TRBD2. The specimen comprised PBMCs, sampled before treatment. The sequence derives from a female donor with ovarian cancer. The CDR3: CASSEWASGGATQFF. The CDR3 DNA reads TGTGCCAGCAGTGAATGGGCTAGCGGGGGGGCTACTCAGTTCTTC.